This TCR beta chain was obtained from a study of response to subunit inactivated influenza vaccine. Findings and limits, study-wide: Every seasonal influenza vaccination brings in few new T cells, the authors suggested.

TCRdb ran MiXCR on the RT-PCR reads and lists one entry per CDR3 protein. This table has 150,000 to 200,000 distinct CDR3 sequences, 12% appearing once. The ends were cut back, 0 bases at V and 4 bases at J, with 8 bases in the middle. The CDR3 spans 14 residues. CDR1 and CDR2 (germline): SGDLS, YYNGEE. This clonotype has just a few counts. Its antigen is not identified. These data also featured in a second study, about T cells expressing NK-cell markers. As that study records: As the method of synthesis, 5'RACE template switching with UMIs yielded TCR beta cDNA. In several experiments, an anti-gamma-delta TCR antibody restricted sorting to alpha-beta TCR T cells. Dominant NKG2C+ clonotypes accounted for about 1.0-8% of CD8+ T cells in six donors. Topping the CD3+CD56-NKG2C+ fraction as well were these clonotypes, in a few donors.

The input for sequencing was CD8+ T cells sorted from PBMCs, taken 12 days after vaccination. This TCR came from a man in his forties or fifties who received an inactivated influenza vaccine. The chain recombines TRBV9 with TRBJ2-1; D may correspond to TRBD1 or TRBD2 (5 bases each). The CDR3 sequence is CASSVVGEYNEQFF. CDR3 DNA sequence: TGTGCCAGCAGCGTAGTAGGGGAGTACAATGAGCAGTTCTTC.